The source of this T cell receptor beta chain is a study of cytomegalovirus exposure and HLA in healthy donors. Study-wide results and caveats: Most TCR sequences were rare, but some public TCRs occurred in many donors. First-cohort TCR clusters tended to co-occur in the roughly 120 validation repertoires, a later analysis found.

This table comes from immunoSEQ multiplex PCR, and its TCRdb copy is limited to in-frame clones, with some not included. The sample holds some 72,000 clones; roughly 95% are singletons and the top ten take 1.5% to 2%. Germline values: CDR1 SGHAT, CDR2 FQNNGV. V was pared by 5 bases and J by 4 bases, with 0 bases of the junction left unmatched. CDR3 length: 13 residues. About this clone: Its antigen is currently unknown.

The sample consisted of PBMCs. The TCR originated in a young man in good health and CMV-seropositive. The chain uses TRBV11-2 and TRBJ1-5; TRBD1 matches at 9 bases. CDR3 DNA: TGTGCCAGCAGCGGACAGGGGAATCAGCCCCAGCATTTT. This sequence encodes CASSGQGNQPQHF. The full variable domain, rest sourced from reference TRBV11-2 and TRBJ1-5, is EAGVAQSPRYKIIEKRQSVAFWCNPISGHATLYWYQQILGQGPKLLIQFQNNGVVDDSQLPKDRFSAERLKGVDSTLKIQPAKLEDSAVYLCASSGQGNQPQHFGDGTRLSIL.